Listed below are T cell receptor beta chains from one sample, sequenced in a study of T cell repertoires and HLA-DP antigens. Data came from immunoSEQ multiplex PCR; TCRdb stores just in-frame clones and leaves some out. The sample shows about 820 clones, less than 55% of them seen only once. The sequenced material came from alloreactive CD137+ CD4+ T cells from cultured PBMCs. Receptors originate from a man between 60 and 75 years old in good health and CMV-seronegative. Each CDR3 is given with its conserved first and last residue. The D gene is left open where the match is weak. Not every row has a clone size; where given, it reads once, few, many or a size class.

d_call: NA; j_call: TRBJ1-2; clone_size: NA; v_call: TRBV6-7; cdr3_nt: TGTGCCAGCAGCCGCGGAGCTAACTATGGCTACACCTTC; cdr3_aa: CASSRGANYGYTF
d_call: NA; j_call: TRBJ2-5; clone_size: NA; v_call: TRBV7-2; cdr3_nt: TGTGCCAGCAGTATGACAGAGACCCAGTACTTC; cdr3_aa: CASSMTETQYF
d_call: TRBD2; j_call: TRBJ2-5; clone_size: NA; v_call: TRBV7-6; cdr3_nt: TGTGCCAGCAGCTTGATACCCCTGAGCGGGGGACTAAAAGAGAACCAGTACTTC; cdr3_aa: CASSLIPLSGGLKENQYF
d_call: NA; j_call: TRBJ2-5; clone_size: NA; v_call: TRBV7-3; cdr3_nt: TGTGCCAGCAACCTACAGGGAGGTCGGGAAGAGACCCAGTACTTC; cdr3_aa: CASNLQGGREETQYF
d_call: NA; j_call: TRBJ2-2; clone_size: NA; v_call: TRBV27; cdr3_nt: TGTGCCAGCAGTTTACGAGGGAGTCGCCTTGCCGGGGAGCTGTTTTTT; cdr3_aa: CASSLRGSRLAGELFF
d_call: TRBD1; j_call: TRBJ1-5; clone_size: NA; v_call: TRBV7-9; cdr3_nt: TGTGCCAGCAGCCGAATATCCGGGACAGGGATCAATCAGCCCCAGCATTTT; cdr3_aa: CASSRISGTGINQPQHF
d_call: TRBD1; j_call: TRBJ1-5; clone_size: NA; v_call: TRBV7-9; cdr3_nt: TGTGCCAGCAGCTCGCTAGGGACAGGGGATAGCAATCAGCCCCAGCATTTT; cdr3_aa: CASSSLGTGDSNQPQHF
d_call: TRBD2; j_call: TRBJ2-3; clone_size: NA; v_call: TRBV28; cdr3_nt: TGTGCCAGCTCTCCCTCGGGTGGGGGGGGCACAGATACGCAGTATTTT; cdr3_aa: CASSPSGGGGTDTQYF
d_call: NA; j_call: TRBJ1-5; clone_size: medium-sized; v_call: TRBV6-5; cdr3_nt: TGTGCCAGCAGCCCCAGGGTTAACCAGCCCCAGCATTTT; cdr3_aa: CASSPRVNQPQHF
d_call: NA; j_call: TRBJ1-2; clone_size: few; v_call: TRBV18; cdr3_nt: TGTGCCAGCTCACCCGGGGACGTCAACTATGGCTACACCTTC; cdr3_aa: CASSPGDVNYGYTF
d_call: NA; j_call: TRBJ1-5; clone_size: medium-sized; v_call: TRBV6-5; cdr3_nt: TGTGCCAGCAGTTACTCGGGGGGGCCCCAGCATTTT; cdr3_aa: CASSYSGGPQHF
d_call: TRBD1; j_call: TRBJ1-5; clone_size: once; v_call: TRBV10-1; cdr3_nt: TGCGCCAGCACAAGGACAGGACCCCCCCCGGTAGGCAATCAGCCCCAGCATTTT; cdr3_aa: CASTRTGPPPVGNQPQHF
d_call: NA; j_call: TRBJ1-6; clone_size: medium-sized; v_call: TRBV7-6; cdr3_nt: TGTGCCAGCAGCTCAGGACGTCTTAATTCACCCCTCCACTTT; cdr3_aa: CASSSGRLNSPLHF
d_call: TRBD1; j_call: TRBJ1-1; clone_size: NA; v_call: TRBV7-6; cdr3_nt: TGTGCCAGCAGCGCGGGGACAGGGGTTACTGAAGCTTTCTTT; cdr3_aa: CASSAGTGVTEAFF
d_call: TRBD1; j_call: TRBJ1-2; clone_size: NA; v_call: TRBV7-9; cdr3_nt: TGTGCCAGCAGCTTGTCCGGGACAGGGGGGTCCTATGGCTACACCTTC; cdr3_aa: CASSLSGTGGSYGYTF
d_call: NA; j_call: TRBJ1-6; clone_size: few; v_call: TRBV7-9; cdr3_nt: TGCGCCAGCAGCCGGGGGCGCGACTATAATTCACCCCTCCACTTT; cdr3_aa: CASSRGRDYNSPLHF
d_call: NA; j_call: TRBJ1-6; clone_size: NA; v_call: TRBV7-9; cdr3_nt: TGTGCCGTGGGGGGGGGAAAGGCACCCCTCCACTTT; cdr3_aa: CAVGGGKAPLHF
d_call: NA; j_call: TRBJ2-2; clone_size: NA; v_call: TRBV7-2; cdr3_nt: TGTGCCAGCAGCTCCACGAGGTTGGGCACCGGGGAGCTGTTTTTT; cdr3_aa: CASSSTRLGTGELFF
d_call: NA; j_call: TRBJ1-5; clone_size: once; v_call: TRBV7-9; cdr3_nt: TGTGCCAGCAGCCCAGGGGTGGGGGGAGGTCAGCCCCAGCATTTT; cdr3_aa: CASSPGVGGGQPQHF
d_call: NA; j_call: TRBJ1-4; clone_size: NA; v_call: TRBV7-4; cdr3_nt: TGTGCCAGCAGCCGGGCTGCGGACAGTAATGAAAAACTGTTTTTT; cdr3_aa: CASSRAADSNEKLFF
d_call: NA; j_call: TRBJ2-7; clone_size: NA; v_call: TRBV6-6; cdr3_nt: TGTGCCAGCAGTTACAGGGGTTACAAAGAGCAGTACTTC; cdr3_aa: CASSYRGYKEQYF
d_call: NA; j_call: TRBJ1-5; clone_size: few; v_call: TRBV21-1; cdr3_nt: TGTGCCAGCAGCAGTCAACATAGGGTCGATAGCAATCAGCCCCAGCATTTT; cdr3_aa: CASSSQHRVDSNQPQHF
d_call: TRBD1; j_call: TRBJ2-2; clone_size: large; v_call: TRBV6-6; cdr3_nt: TGTGCCGGTAAACAGGGGACGAACACCGGGGAGCTGTTTTTT; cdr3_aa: CAGKQGTNTGELFF
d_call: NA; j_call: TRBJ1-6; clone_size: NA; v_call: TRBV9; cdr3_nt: TGTGCCAGCAGCGTAGAGGGCAGGGGAGACTCACCCCTCCACTTT; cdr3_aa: CASSVEGRGDSPLHF
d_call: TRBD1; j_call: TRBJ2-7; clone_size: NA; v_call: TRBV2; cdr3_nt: TGTGCCAGCAGGGGGGACAGGGCTGGCTACGAGCAGTACTTC; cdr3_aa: CASRGDRAGYEQYF
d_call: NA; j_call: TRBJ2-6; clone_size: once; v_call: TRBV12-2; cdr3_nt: TGTGCAAGTCGCGCGCAAGTCTCCACACAAAGTCGGGCCAACGTCCTGACTTTC; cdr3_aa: CASRAQVSTQSRANVLTF
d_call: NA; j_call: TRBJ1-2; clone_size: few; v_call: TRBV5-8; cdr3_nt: TGTGCCAGCAGCTTGGGTTTTGGGGGGGCCCGCCATGGCTACACCTTC; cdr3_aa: CASSLGFGGARHGYTF
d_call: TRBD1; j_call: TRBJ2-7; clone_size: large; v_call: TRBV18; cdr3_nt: TGTGCCAGCTCACCTCGACAGGGGGCGTACGAGCAGTACTTC; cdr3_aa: CASSPRQGAYEQYF
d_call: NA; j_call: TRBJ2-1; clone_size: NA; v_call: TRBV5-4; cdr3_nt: TGTGCCAGCAGCCATGGGGAGGGGGGCCAGGTTTACAATGAGCAGTTCTTC; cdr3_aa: CASSHGEGGQVYNEQFF
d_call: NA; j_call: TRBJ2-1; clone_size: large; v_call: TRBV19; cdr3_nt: TGTGCCAGTAGTATTTTGAATCGAGGGGCAAGGTATAATGAGCAGTTCTTC; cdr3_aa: CASSILNRGARYNEQFF
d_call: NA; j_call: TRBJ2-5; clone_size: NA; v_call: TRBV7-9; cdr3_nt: TGTGCCAGCAACCTACAGGGAGGTCGGGAAGAGACCCAGTACTTC; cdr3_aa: CASNLQGGREETQYF
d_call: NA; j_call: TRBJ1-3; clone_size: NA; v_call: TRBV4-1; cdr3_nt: TGCGCCAGCAGCCAAGAGGGAAACACCATATATTTT; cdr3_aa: CASSQEGNTIYF
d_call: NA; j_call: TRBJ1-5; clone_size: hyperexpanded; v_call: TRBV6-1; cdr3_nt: TGTGCCAGCAGTGGGCTCGGGACACTCGGCAGCAATCAGCCCCAGCATTTT; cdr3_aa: CASSGLGTLGSNQPQHF
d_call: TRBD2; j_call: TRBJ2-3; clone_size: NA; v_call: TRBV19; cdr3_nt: TGTGCCAGTACCCCCCAGCGGGAGAGGGATACGCAGTATTTT; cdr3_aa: CASTPQRERDTQYF